This TCR beta chain was recorded in a study of cytomegalovirus exposure and HLA in healthy donors (dated by TCRdb to about 2017). As for the study more broadly: According to an earlier analysis of several hundred of the donors, 200 million or so T cells yielded some 120 million unique TCR beta sequences and about 300 Gb of sequence data. The later analysis used no new phenotypic data to find candidate immune exposures, relying instead on TCR beta sequences and their occurrence across donors. To study patterns of TCR occurrence, a later analysis re-analyzed previously published TCR beta repertoires from several hundred donors and added high-resolution HLA genotyping. Among the roughly 380 genotyped donors, around 81% belonged to the genetic ancestry cluster associated with self-reported Caucasian donors. Donor age, sex, ethnicity and CMV serostatus were collected together with the repertoire data. In an earlier analysis of over 550 of the donors, high-throughput TCR beta sequencing was used to judge whether each TCR beta V gene segment behaved as functional or pseudogenic. Four or five DR-DQ haplotypes were handled as single units for association and clustering because linkage in the cohort was strong. A later genetic analysis took genome-wide SNP genotypes for about three fifths of the 666 donors and used that subset as a discovery cohort. All discovery cohort repertoires had been generated using a single sequencing platform. Typing coverage differed by locus: A, B, C, DRB1 and DQB1 were typed in roughly 620-640 donors, DQA1 in approximately 520, DPA1 in approximately 610, and DPB1 in around 440. Using immunosequencing, the study profiled T cell repertoires from fewer than 850 subjects and related those repertoires to cytomegalovirus serostatus. Approximately 310 gigabases of sequencing data and 70 million to 95 million unique TCR sequences made up an early release that covered several hundred HLA-typed donors. To predict cytomegalovirus infection status, the study brought together high-throughput TCR immunosequencing, statistical association of individual TCRs with disease status, and machine learning. The aim of the study was to test whether cataloging public T cell receptors could identify signatures of past pathogen exposure. HLA typing covered class I and class II loci at four-digit resolution. Besides the first cohort of approximately 670 subjects, a separate validation cohort made up of over a hundred different subjects was used. Across roughly 420 genotyped donors of the cohort, an average of about 240,000 unique TCR beta nucleotide sequences per donor were sequenced, and roughly 20% of those sequences were non-productive.

The cohort comprised 550 to 700 healthy bone marrow donors. At the time of sampling, all cohort members were nominally healthy, though unrecorded immune exposures were likely present. The donor was CMV seronegative and was included in the group of about 400 seronegative cohort members. A peripheral blood sample was collected from each donor, and TCR beta sequencing was performed on peripheral blood mononuclear cells. Genomic DNA was extracted from the blood cell samples with the Qiagen DNeasy Blood Extraction Kit. Trimming takes 7 bases from V and 1 base from J, and the germline ends sit 5 bases apart. The CDR3 starts with the cysteine, ends with the phenylalanine, and has 11 residues. The entry retains the CDR3 DNA only, 33 bases that are in frame from base 1. CDR1 and CDR2, per the germline V gene (reference sequence), are GTSNPN and SVGIG. Overall study outcomes, separate from this receptor: Sequencing depth was assumed to be roughly uniform across donors in the presence/absence analyses, though that assumption may not hold. In vitro tests confirmed that a few of the cytomegalovirus-associated TCR beta chains recognize cytomegalovirus antigens. A further reported finding was that TCR beta sequences accurately predicted the HLA-A and HLA-B alleles for most subjects in the first cohort. Because the 87-base-pair reads could not distinguish some IMGT-functional V segments, including TRBV6-2 and TRBV6-3, those segments were excluded. A cluster of highly shared sequence variants was judged likely to be a technical artifact of the sequencing pipeline. Several of the top co-occurrence clusters appeared to be linked to parvovirus B19, influenza, CMV and Epstein-Barr virus, according to a later analysis. In a later genetic analysis, fewer N-insertions in productive TCRs were reported among donors in an Asian-associated ancestry cluster than the roughly 700-donor mean. In a later analysis, the rate of TCR association differed among HLA loci, with DRB1 alleles having the most associated TCRs and HLA-C alleles having the fewest. According to the authors, the approach could potentially be generalized to other disease states and immunological phenotypes. In this cohort, only TCR beta chains were sequenced, and detectable features were limited by the absence of alpha or paired-chain data. Immune exposure information for the cohort was limited to CMV serostatus. Because some donors lacked HLA typing at each locus, the association tests relied only on the typed subset. Most TCR sequences were seen in very few donors, while some public TCRs were found in many individuals. Compared with equally common non-associated chains, HLA-associated TCR beta chains in a later analysis were more clonally expanded and had lower generation probabilities. Linkage disequilibrium might explain the correlated functional status among segregating V segments, but an unknown experimental factor could not be ruled out. In a later genetic analysis, a missense DCLRE1C variant was associated with V-gene and J-gene trimming of TCR beta chains, and the association was replicated in an independent cohort. Cytomegalovirus status was reported to be diagnosed by the classifier with high specificity and sensitivity in both the original and validation cohorts. When HLA alleles, especially DR and DQ, strongly co-occurred, attributing TCR associations to individual alleles was difficult. Most CMV-associated TCR beta chains appeared to be HLA-restricted in a later analysis, and the HLA associations seemed to be driven largely by CMV exposure. The earlier analysis of about 600 of the donors excluded 15 to 20 rarely observed V segments, including chromosome 9 orphons, because counts were too low. In the study, approximately 160 TCR beta chains were listed as associated with cytomegalovirus. A later analysis associated about 17,000 TCR beta sequences with specific HLA alleles at a false discovery rate of 0.05. Broadly in line with IMGT annotations, most TCR beta V segments showed up in productive rearrangements about 87% or about 30% of the time in an earlier analysis of several hundred of the donors.

Worth noting for this clone: No antigen is known for it. Base quality data are lacking; no much larger clone is found one base away.

Libraries were built with the immunoSEQ multiplex PCR assay. For the multiplex PCR, a mixture combining 60 forward primers for TCR Vbeta segments and 13 reverse primers for TCR Jbeta segments was used. Amplification of the CDR3 region of rearranged TCR beta genes was performed with a multiplex PCR assay on genomic DNA. The amplified TCR beta libraries were sequenced on the Illumina HiSeq System as 87-base-pair reads. Per the source publication's procedure: A later analysis tallied approximately 87 million unique TCR beta chains across the 660 or so repertoires, and about 10 million of those chains were shared by two or more donors. Raw reads were error-corrected and collapsed into unique sequences by a nearest-neighbor algorithm in which closely related sequences were merged to remove PCR and sequencing errors. CDR3 sequences were aligned to IMGT reference sequences to assign V, D and J gene segments. For a sequence to be retained, a match of at least six nucleotides was required to both a V gene segment and a J gene segment. A rearrangement counted as productive if the CDR3 had no stop codons and remained in frame with V and J, and every other rearrangement counted as non-productive. Following IMGT convention, CDR3 was defined as the stretch from the second conserved V-encoded cysteine up to the conserved J-encoded phenylalanine. Sequences without an unambiguous match to a single V gene segment were excluded from the earlier analysis of about 630 of the donors. In an earlier analysis of several hundred of the donors, a V segment was called functional when productive rearrangements were above 56.7%, and segregating when the standard deviation between donors exceeded 5%. To diagnose cytomegalovirus status from the catalog of TCR beta chain sequences, a statistical classification framework was built. V and J gene assignment, in a later analysis, came from comparing TCR nucleotide sequences with IMGT/GENE-DB human TR gene sequences. Using the TCRdist pipeline, a later analysis assigned CDR3 sequences along with most-parsimonious VDJ recombination scenarios. In a later analysis, each TCR beta chain was defined by its CDR3 amino acid sequence together with its V-gene family, and reads without a unique V-gene family were excluded. In a later analysis, 450 to 600 highly shared, low-generation-probability nucleotide sequences were removed to address suspected cross-contamination and a sequencing artifact. In a later analysis, a clonal expansion index was calculated for each public chain from normalized within-repertoire ranks of inferred template counts. In a later analysis, generation probabilities were computed with a VDJ recombination model fitted to out-of-frame rearrangements, and the resulting probabilities were checked against IGoR. Hypergeometric tests were used in a later analysis to score TCR-TCR, TCR-HLA and TCR-CMV co-occurrence, with a repertoire-size bias correction applied to the TCR pairs. In a later analysis, false discovery rates were estimated by permuting HLA or CMV assignments 20 times. A later analysis grouped co-occurring TCRs with DBSCAN, adding TCRdist sequence similarity when clustering within HLA-allele-positive subsets. For co-occurrence clustering, repertoires with fewer than 30,000 or more than 120,000 public chains were excluded, along with roughly 5 repertoires with anomalous nucleotide sharing. TCRdb took this table from immuneACCESS and kept in-frame rearrangements with V and J called. Such tables lack part of the clones; where checked against another copy, unresolved V genes explain under half of the gap, and the rest is unexplained. V, J and clone size were drawn from that table, and D and trimming were deduced from the DNA. Present in this sample are some 120,000 clones, 80% to 85% of which were seen just once. 3.5% to 4.5% of the sample lies in the top ten.

Sequencing was done on a sample of PBMCs. This clonotype originated in a woman in her 30s in good health and CMV-seronegative. Recombination connected TRBV30 to TRBJ1-3, with the identity of the D gene unclear. The DNA sequence is as follows: TGTGCCTCCCAGTCTGGAAACACCATATATTTT. This codes for CASQSGNTIYF. Joined to the reference TRBV30 and TRBJ1-3 proteins, this CDR3 gives the full variable domain: SQTIHQWPATLVQPVGSPLSLECTVEGTSNPNLYWYRQAAGRGLQLLFYSVGIGQISSEVPQNLSASRPQDRQFILSSKKLLLSDSGFYLCASQSGNTIYFGEGSWLTVV.